This T cell receptor (beta chain) was obtained from a study of radiation and T cells in renal cell carcinoma. Study-level findings and limits: No pretreatment tumor biopsies were available for baseline clonotypes. From baseline, blood top tumor clonotypes peaked at 2 weeks post-radiation.

V was clipped by 4 bases and J by 6 bases, with 7 bases between them. The CDR3 consists of 11 residues. Germline loops: CDR1 DFQATT, CDR2 SNEGSKA (reference sequence). Time point here: baseline pretreatment blood. Stated treatment: 15 Gy SBRT to primary tumor, nephrectomy 4 weeks later. Blood was sampled at baseline, 2 weeks and 4 weeks after SBRT. Regarding this clone: Its antigen is unknown.

Assay used: immunoSEQ multiplex PCR; TCRdb lists only in-frame clones, some missing. The data show approximately 51,000 clones, 65% to 90% seen once. The source material was blood, sampled from a patient whose treatment included radiotherapy and nephrectomy. V usage is TRBV20-1 and J usage is TRBJ1-5, with D uncertain. The TCR comes from a woman in her 70s with renal cell carcinoma. CDR3 coding DNA: TGCAGTGCTACTGGGTTTCAGCCCCAGCATTTT. Translation: CSATGFQPQHF.